These 9 T cell receptor beta chains share one sample of origin, sequenced in a study of identical twins. MiXCR was run by TCRdb on the 5' RACE reads, yielding one entry per CDR3 protein. The top ten clones hold about 0.53% of a sample with 450,000 or so distinct CDR3 sequences, 12% to 15% of them seen once. The data also belong to a second study, concerning yellow fever vaccine responses in identical twins.

Material for sequencing was CD4+ T cells sorted from blood. These TCRs come from a woman younger than 30 in good health.

The sample holds a few counts of this clonotype. The V call is TRBV7-2, the J call TRBJ1-3; 7 nucleotides agree with TRBD1. J gave up 2 bases and V 2 bases, and 3 bases lay outside the gene matches. The CDR3 runs 15 residues. Germline V gives CDR1 SGHTA, CDR2 FQGNSA. CDR3 bases: TGTGCCAGCAGCTTAACGGGACAGCCTGGAAACACCATATATTTT. It encodes CASSLTGQPGNTIYF.

This clonotype occurred a few times. The chain combines TRBV7-2 with TRBJ2-1, with 8 bases matching TRBD1. The germline gives CDR1 SGHTA, CDR2 FQGNSA. This CDR3 contains 15 residues. J lost 6 bases, V lost 5 bases, and 9 bases had no gene match. CDR3 bases: TGTGCCAGCAGCACCAGACAGGGGAGTTCCAATGAGCAGTTCTTC. Amino acids: CASSTRQGSSNEQFF. Full variable domain (rest looked up from reference TRBV7-2 and TRBJ2-1): GAGVSQSPSNKVTEKGKDVELRCDPISGHTALYWYRQSLGQGLEFLIYFQGNSAPDKSGLPSDRFSAERTGGSVSTLTIQRTQQEDSAVYLCASSTRQGSSNEQFFGPGTRLTVL.

The chain is built from TRBV7-9 and TRBJ1-1, with D tentatively TRBD1 (5 bases). This CDR3 spans 15 amino acids. The germline V and J ends were trimmed by 1 base and 3 bases, with 12 bases remaining between them. Germline V gene sequence: CDR1 SEHNR, CDR2 FQNEAQ (reference sequence). The CDR3 reads CASSLVGAGDTEAFF. The CDR3, as DNA: TGTGCCAGCAGCTTAGTCGGGGCTGGGGACACTGAAGCTTTCTTT. Full variable domain (rest looked up from reference TRBV7-9 and TRBJ1-1): DTGVSQNPRHKITKRGQNVTFRCDPISEHNRLYWYRQTLGQGPEFLTYFQNEAQLEKSRLLSDRFSAERPKGSFSTLEIQRTEQGDSAMYLCASSLVGAGDTEAFFGQGTRLTVV.

The genes are TRBV7-6 and TRBJ2-5; possible D gene TRBD1, 6 bases. The germline V and J ends were trimmed by 5 bases and 9 bases, with 22 bases remaining between them. The CDR3 loop spans 15 amino acids. Germline V gene sequence: CDR1 SGHVS, CDR2 FNYEAQ. The DNA of the CDR3 is TGTGCCAGCAGCCTAAGCCGGGACAAGCAAGCGCCCCAGTACTTC. This encodes CASSLSRDKQAPQYF.

V and J are TRBV20-1 and TRBJ1-5; D gene uncertain. The CDR3 covers 13 residues. V was cut by 2 bases and J by 6 bases, with 11 bases left in between. In germline, CDR1 is DFQATT, CDR2 SNEGSKA (reference sequence). CDR3 protein: CSARRAGGQPQHF. In nucleotides, the CDR3 is TGCAGTGCTAGAAGGGCAGGAGGTCAGCCCCAGCATTTT.

This clonotype was seen more than once but under ten times. The chain joins TRBV20-1 to TRBJ2-1; either TRBD1 or TRBD2 may fit D (5 bases each). This CDR3 spans 15 amino acids. V was clipped by 0 bases and J by 3 bases, with 12 bases between them. CDR1 and CDR2 (germline): DFQATT, SNEGSKA (reference sequence). The CDR3 nucleotides are TGCAGTGCTAGAGATCACGGGGCAAGCTACAATGAGCAGTTCTTC. Its protein product is CSARDHGASYNEQFF.

In this sample, this clonotype turned up many times. CDR3 region: CASSSLAGVTGELFF. In DNA, the CDR3 is TGTGCCAGCAGTTCTCTAGCGGGGGTGACCGGGGAGCTGTTTTTT. This chain connects TRBV12-3 or TRBV12-4 to TRBJ2-2, with 10 bases matching TRBD2. This CDR3 has 15 amino acids. J gave up 5 bases and V 4 bases, and 4 bases lay outside the gene matches.

This clonotype was seen repeatedly, ten times or more. V and J are TRBV2 and TRBJ2-3; tentative D call: TRBD2 (6 bases). The CDR3 covers 13 residues. V lost 6 bases, J lost 2 bases, and 9 bases lay in between. Germline V gene sequence: CDR1 SNHLY, CDR2 FYNNEI. The CDR3 DNA reads TGTGCCAGCAGACGGGAGAACACAGATACGCAGTATTTT. It yields the protein CASRRENTDTQYF.

A few counts support this clonotype. The CDR3 here is CASSEKPSGNTIYF. The CDR3 DNA sequence: TGCGCCAGCAGCGAGAAGCCCTCTGGAAACACCATATATTTT. The chain links TRBV5-1 to TRBJ1-3, with D unresolved. Germline V gene sequence: CDR1 SGHRS, CDR2 YFSETQ. Trimming took off 4 bases at V and 0 bases at J, with 8 bases between the two ends. The CDR3 covers 14 residues.